Below, 12 T cell receptor beta chains from the same sample are listed, as sequenced in a study of cytomegalovirus exposure and HLA in healthy donors. Primers: 60 Vbeta forward and 13 Jbeta reverse. Clones were read by immunoSEQ multiplex PCR, and TCRdb kept only the in-frame ones, dropping some. In the table there are under 200,000 clones, about 68% of which are singletons. Sequenced sample: PBMCs. These receptors were collected from a man aged 18 to 29 in good health and CMV-seronegative.

The chain uses TRBV5-4 and TRBJ2-5; maybe TRBD1 (6 bases). The V end lost 5 bases, the J end lost 4 bases, and 12 bases lay between the germline ends. Germline V gene lookup returns CDR1 SGHNT and CDR2 YYREEE (reference sequence). The CDR3 extends over 13 amino acids. CDR3 DNA: TGTGCCAGCAGAACCTCAGGGGTAGAGACCCAGTACTTC. Translating it yields CASRTSGVETQYF.

The chain is built from TRBV6-5 and TRBJ2-7; 7 nucleotides line up with TRBD1. The germline V gene encodes CDR1 MNHEY and CDR2 SVGAGI. The CDR3 loop spans 12 amino acids. V shed 5 bases, J shed 6 bases, and the junction held 4 bases outside the gene matches. Here the CDR3 DNA reads TGTGCCAGCAGTCGACAGGGTCCCGAGCAGTACTTC. Its translation is CASSRQGPEQYF.

The chain is built from TRBV5-6 and TRBJ2-1; D is unresolved. Per the germline V gene, CDR1 is SGHDT and CDR2 is YYEEEE. CDR3 size: 15 residues. V was clipped by 0 bases and J by 0 bases, with 7 bases between them. CDR3 region: CASSLGFSSYNEQFF. The CDR3 coding sequence is TGTGCCAGCAGCTTGGGGTTCAGCTCCTACAATGAGCAGTTCTTC.

The chain combines TRBV19 with TRBJ2-2; the D gene is possibly TRBD2 (6 bases). Germline CDR1 reads LNHDA; CDR2 reads SQIVND (reference sequence). V was pared by 6 bases and J by 5 bases, with 16 bases between. This CDR3 is 15 amino acids long. This chain's CDR3 is CASRPPGTVTGELFF. The CDR3 nucleotides are TGTGCCAGTAGACCCCCCGGGACTGTAACCGGGGAGCTGTTTTTT.

Points on this clone: This sample includes further DNA sequences coding for the same CDR3. The J gene is TRBJ2-7, the V gene TRBV5-1, with 8 bases aligning to TRBD1. The germline V gene has CDR1 SGHRS and CDR2 YFSETQ. The CDR3 is 14 residues long. V dropped 4 bases and J dropped 3; count of bases not matched to a gene: 6. The CDR3 loop is CASSRPGQGYEQYF. The CDR3 DNA sequence: TGCGCCAGCAGCCGCCCCGGACAGGGCTACGAGCAGTACTTC.

V gene TRBV4-3 combines with J gene TRBJ1-4; D call uncertain. Germline V gene data show CDR1 as LGHNA and CDR2 as YSLEER. CDR3 size: 15 residues. Trimming shortened V by 3 bases and J by 7 bases, and 15 bases separated the two germline ends. The CDR3 spells CASSQSILGSEKLFF. CDR3 in DNA: TGCGCCAGCAGCCAGTCCATTTTAGGGAGTGAAAAACTGTTTTTT.

The chain has TRBV9 and TRBJ2-3; possible D gene TRBD2, 7 bases. Germline V gives CDR1 SGDLS, CDR2 YYNGEE. This CDR3 is 17 amino acids long. V gave up 3 bases and J gave up 4 bases, with 21 bases separating them. For the CDR3, the DNA is TGTGCCAGCAGCGCACGAGGGGGGAGGGACTTCTCAGATACGCAGTATTTT. Protein product: CASSARGGRDFSDTQYF.

V usage is TRBV28 and J usage is TRBJ2-7; TRBD2 might be the D (6 bases). From germline, CDR1 is MDHEN and CDR2 SYDVKM. The ends were cut back, 4 bases at V and 8 bases at J, with 15 bases in the middle. The CDR3 sequence is 13 residues long. CDR3 sequence reads: CASSSSATPKQYF. DNA for the CDR3: TGTGCCAGCAGTTCTAGCGCTACTCCCAAGCAGTACTTC.

This clone was recorded a few times. The J gene is TRBJ2-1, the V gene TRBV5-1, with D possibly matching TRBD2 (6 bases). The ends were cut back, 0 bases at V and 5 bases at J, with 6 bases in the middle. The germline CDR1 and CDR2 sequences are SGHRS and YFSETQ. The CDR3 runs 13 residues. CDR3 amino acids: CASSLGGDNEQFF. Here the CDR3 DNA reads TGCGCCAGCAGCTTGGGGGGGGACAATGAGCAGTTCTTC.

The rearrangement links TRBV7-8 to TRBJ2-7; D gene uncertain. The germline gives CDR1 SGHVS, CDR2 FQNEAQ. V was clipped by 5 bases and J by 0 bases, with 14 bases between them. The CDR3 totals 15 residues. CDR3 DNA: TGTGCCAGCAGCCGATCGGCGGTGAGCTCCTACGAGCAGTACTTC. Protein: CASSRSAVSSYEQYF.

The rearrangement joins TRBV5-3 to TRBJ1-2; TRBD1 might be the D (5 bases). TRBV5-3 is labeled an ORF, and its function is uncertain. The length of the CDR3 is 14 residues. Trimming shortened V by 0 bases and J by 3 bases, and 9 bases separated the two germline ends. CDR3: CARSLGGRDYGYTF. As DNA, the CDR3 is TGTGCCAGAAGCTTGGGGGGCAGAGACTATGGCTACACCTTC.

This clone turned up a few times. The chain recombines TRBV7-2 with TRBJ2-7, with D possibly being TRBD1 (6 bases). V shed 6 bases and J shed 0 bases, with 15 bases lying between them. The CDR3 totals 15 residues. The germline gives CDR1 SGHTA, CDR2 FQGNSA. For the CDR3, the DNA is TGTGCCAGCAGTGGAAACGACAGGAGCTCCTACGAGCAGTACTTC. Encoded protein: CASSGNDRSSYEQYF.